The 7 T cell receptor beta chains below were found in one sample sequenced in a study of blood T cells in healthy people across ages. A second PCR of roughly 7 to 11 cycles used a sample-barcoded 5' primer and a J-beta primer mix. In TCRdb, the 5' RACE reads were re-called with MiXCR into one record per CDR3 protein. The sample gives 700,000 or so distinct CDR3 sequences, 40% to 50% of which show up once; 25% to 35% is in the top ten. Sequencing used blood. These receptors were collected from an elderly man in good health.

The gene calls are TRBV29-1 and TRBJ2-5, with a possible D match to TRBD1 (6 bases). Per germline, CDR1 SQVTM and CDR2 ANQGSEA. V lost 6 bases and J lost 5, with 13 bases in between. The CDR3 totals 12 residues. CDR3 DNA: TGCAGCGTACACGCAGGGGCGGAGACCCAGTACTTC. Translated, it gives CSVHAGAETQYF.

This clonotype showed up many times. The CDR3 nucleotides are TGTGCCAGCAGCCCCTCCCTAGCGAATTCCTACAATGAGCAGTTCTTC. Translating gives CASSPSLANSYNEQFF. The rearrangement uses TRBV3-1 and TRBJ2-1; perhaps TRBD2 as D (6 bases). Germline V gene lookup returns CDR1 LGHDT and CDR2 YNNKEL (reference sequence). Trimming took off 4 bases at V and 1 base at J, with 14 bases between the two ends. The CDR3 has 16 residues.

The gene calls are TRBV6-5 and TRBJ2-1; the D gene is possibly TRBD1 (6 bases). V lost 6 bases and J lost 6, with 18 bases in between. The CDR3 is 15 residues long. Per the germline V gene, CDR1 is MNHEY and CDR2 is SVGAGI. The CDR3 coding sequence is TGTGCCAGCAGACGAAACCGGGACATCGCCAATGAGCAGTTCTTC. Translation gives CASRRNRDIANEQFF.

The chain has TRBV28 and TRBJ2-5; tentatively, D is TRBD2 (6 bases). With 8 bases removed from V and 11 bases from J, the gap between germline ends came to 18 bases. Germline-derived CDR1 and CDR2 are MDHEN and SYDVKM. CDR3 length: 12 residues. CDR3 amino acids: CASGGRIAEQYF. The CDR3, as DNA: TGTGCCAGCGGAGGGAGGATTGCTGAGCAGTACTTC.

V usage is TRBV6-2 or TRBV6-3 and J usage is TRBJ2-7; D remains unclear. The V end lost 5 bases, the J end lost 3 bases, and 11 bases lay between the germline ends. Germline CDR1 is MNHEY and CDR2 is SVGEGT. CDR3 size: 13 residues. CDR3: CASSLSADYEQYF. In nucleotides, the CDR3 is TGTGCCAGCAGTCTCTCCGCCGACTACGAGCAGTACTTC.

The gene calls are TRBV19 and TRBJ2-6, with 11 positions matching TRBD1. V gave up 9 bases and J gave up 0 bases; unmatched junction bases: 7. Germline V gene sequence: CDR1 LNHDA, CDR2 SQIVND (reference sequence). This CDR3 has 17 amino acids. CDR3 region: CASSGGQGASGANVLTF. The DNA for the CDR3 is TGTGCCAGCAGCGGAGGACAGGGGGCCTCTGGGGCCAACGTCCTGACTTTC.

The chain is built from TRBV4-3 and TRBJ2-1; perhaps TRBD2 as D (6 bases). Looked up from germline, CDR1 is LGHNA and CDR2 is YSLEER. The CDR3 contains 16 residues. The ends were cut back, 0 bases at V and 8 bases at J, with 17 bases in the middle. This chain's CDR3 is CASSQDSDRGRHEQFF. The CDR3 DNA reads as TGCGCCAGCAGCCAAGATTCTGATCGGGGGAGGCATGAGCAGTTCTTC.